Listed below are T cell receptor beta chains from one sample, sequenced in a study of PD-L1 blockade in urothelial cancer. The table came from immunoSEQ multiplex PCR; TCRdb's copy has only in-frame clones and leaves some out. The sample has some 75,000 clones, 91% seen once. Material: PBMCs, obtained around atezolizumab (anti-PD-L1) treatment. These receptors were taken from an elderly woman with urothelial cancer. Each CDR3 is given with its conserved first and last residue. D genes are given only for firm matches. The size entry is marked missing in some rows and otherwise reads once, few, many or a size class.

j_call clone_size v_call d_call cdr3_aa cdr3_nt
TRBJ1-4 NA TRBV6-1 NA CASSGPGRTNEKLFF TGTGCCAGCAGTGGCCCTGGGCGCACTAATGAAAAACTGTTTTTT
TRBJ2-2 NA TRBV4-1 TRBD2 CASSQPPGTSGRAGAGELFF TGCGCCAGCAGCCAACCCCCCGGGACTAGCGGGAGGGCCGGGGCCGGGGAGCTGTTTTTT
TRBJ2-5 NA TRBV28 NA CASRGAGSRRETQYF TGTGCCAGCAGGGGAGCGGGCTCCCGCAGGGAGACCCAGTACTTC
TRBJ1-2 few TRBV7-9 NA CASSRESGYTF TGTGCCAGCAGCAGGGAGTCTGGCTACACCTTC
TRBJ1-3 NA TRBV28 NA CASSFRGMGNTIYF TGTGCCAGCAGTTTCCGGGGAATGGGAAACACCATATATTTT
TRBJ2-3 NA TRBV6-5 TRBD1 CASSYRGHRDTQYF TGTGCCAGCAGTTACAGGGGGCATAGAGATACGCAGTATTTT
TRBJ1-1 NA TRBV10-2 NA CASSIDSRPEAFF TGCGCCAGCAGCATTGACAGCCGGCCTGAAGCTTTCTTT
TRBJ2-1 NA TRBV7-2 TRBD2 CASSPLGLAGNNEQFF TGTGCCAGCAGCCCTCTTGGACTAGCGGGTAACAATGAGCAGTTCTTC
TRBJ2-1 once TRBV27 NA CASSLSGVGSYNEQFF TGTGCCAGCAGTTTATCGGGAGTAGGGTCCTACAATGAGCAGTTCTTC
TRBJ2-2 NA TRBV25-1 TRBD1 CAAETGSTGELFF TGTGCCGCTGAGACAGGGTCCACCGGGGAGCTGTTTTTT
TRBJ2-7 once TRBV4-2 TRBD1 CASSQTGGTGGGEQYF TGTGCCAGCAGCCAGACCGGAGGAACAGGGGGCGGTGAGCAGTACTTC
TRBJ2-5 NA TRBV18 TRBD2 CASSRGSGSWETQYF TGTGCCAGCTCACGCGGTAGCGGGAGCTGGGAGACCCAGTACTTC
TRBJ2-5 NA TRBV5-1 TRBD2 CASSPGLAGGISRGQETQYF TGCGCCAGCAGCCCCGGACTAGCGGGAGGAATAAGTAGAGGCCAAGAGACCCAGTACTTC
TRBJ2-7 NA TRBV27 NA CASRKMVGGGSYEQYF TGTGCCAGCAGGAAAATGGTCGGGGGCGGGAGCTACGAGCAGTACTTC
TRBJ1-5 NA TRBV19 NA CASSMRQVGQSNQPQHF TGTGCCAGTAGTATGAGGCAGGTGGGGCAGAGCAATCAGCCCCAGCATTTT
TRBJ2-7 NA TRBV7-4 TRBD1 CASSFTGGRSSYEQYF TGTGCCAGCAGCTTTACAGGGGGGAGAAGCTCCTACGAGCAGTACTTC
TRBJ2-3 NA TRBV7-7 TRBD2 CASSATRLAGGGSTDTQYF TGTGCCAGCAGCGCAACGCGGCTAGCGGGAGGGGGGAGCACAGATACGCAGTATTTT
TRBJ1-1 NA TRBV10-3 TRBD1 CAIKGTDLHEAFF TGTGCCATCAAGGGGACAGATCTCCATGAAGCTTTCTTT
TRBJ1-5 NA TRBV15 TRBD1 CATSRGKSRGSSNQPQHF TGTGCCACCAGCAGAGGGAAAAGCAGGGGGAGCAGTAATCAGCCCCAGCATTTT
TRBJ2-7 once TRBV30 TRBD1 CAWSHPGQHYEQYF TGTGCCTGGAGTCACCCGGGACAGCATTACGAGCAGTACTTC
TRBJ2-3 NA TRBV6-5 NA CASSYSDTPTDTQYF TGTGCCAGCAGTTACTCCGACACTCCCACAGATACGCAGTATTTT
TRBJ1-4 NA TRBV5-6 NA CASSPYREQTNEKLFF TGTGCCAGCAGTCCGTACAGGGAACAAACTAATGAAAAACTGTTTTTT
TRBJ1-1 NA TRBV10-3 TRBD1 CAISPGTGNTEAFF TGTGCCATCAGTCCCGGGACAGGGAACACTGAAGCTTTCTTT
TRBJ2-3 NA TRBV7-3 TRBD2 CASSPAGGVTDTQYF TGTGCCAGCAGCCCCGCGGGGGGAGTCACAGATACGCAGTATTTT
TRBJ1-1 NA TRBV5-8 TRBD1 CASSFWTGTTEAFF TGTGCCAGCAGCTTCTGGACAGGGACCACTGAAGCTTTCTTT
TRBJ2-2 NA TRBV18 NA CASSPPGGSETGELFF TGTGCCAGCTCACCACCGGGTGGGAGTGAGACCGGGGAGCTGTTTTTT
TRBJ2-7 NA TRBV13 NA CASSLGPPHEQYF TGTGCCAGCAGCTTGGGGCCGCCACACGAGCAGTACTTC
TRBJ2-4 NA TRBV29-1 TRBD2 CSVREALAKNIQYF TGCAGCGTTCGGGAGGCTCTAGCCAAAAACATTCAGTACTTC
TRBJ2-7 NA TRBV18 TRBD1 CASSPRTGGIEEQYF TGTGCCAGCTCACCGCGGACAGGGGGTATAGAAGAGCAGTACTTC
TRBJ1-5 NA TRBV6-1 NA CASSEGRREPQHF TGTGCCAGCAGTGAAGGCCGGCGGGAGCCCCAGCATTTT
TRBJ1-1 NA TRBV28 TRBD1 CASSLINGRGDTEAFF TGTGCCAGCAGTTTAATTAACGGCAGGGGGGACACTGAAGCTTTCTTT
TRBJ2-2 NA TRBV27 TRBD2 CASSLRTSGSGELFF TGTGCCAGCAGTTTAAGGACTAGCGGGAGTGGGGAGCTGTTTTTT
TRBJ1-2 NA TRBV28 NA CASSQEGRGPLDGYTF TGTGCCAGCAGCCAGGAGGGGCGGGGGCCACTTGATGGCTACACCTTC
TRBJ1-1 NA TRBV28 NA CASSNSGSNTEAFF TGTGCCAGCAGTAACAGTGGTTCGAACACTGAAGCTTTCTTT
TRBJ1-1 NA TRBV5-1 NA CASSLETEAEAFF TGCGCCAGCAGCTTGGAGACAGAAGCTGAAGCTTTCTTT
TRBJ2-1 NA TRBV9 TRBD2 CASSVLAASYNEQFF TGTGCCAGCAGCGTACTAGCGGCCTCCTACAATGAGCAGTTCTTC
TRBJ1-1 NA TRBV4-1 TRBD1 CASSPGQGVAFF TGCGCCAGCAGTCCGGGACAGGGGGTAGCTTTCTTT
TRBJ1-5 NA TRBV28 NA CASIMGGAQPQHF TGTGCCAGCATCATGGGGGGGGCCCAGCCCCAGCATTTT
TRBJ2-3 once TRBV5-1 NA CASSPRRTGLSTDTQYF TGCGCCAGCAGCCCGCGGAGGACAGGACTAAGCACAGATACGCAGTATTTT
TRBJ1-5 once TRBV7-8 NA CASSSTSRGVGNQPQHF TGTGCCAGCAGCTCCACATCTCGGGGAGTTGGCAATCAGCCCCAGCATTTT
TRBJ1-2 NA TRBV28 TRBD1 CASSPTGDYGYTF TGTGCCAGCAGTCCTACAGGGGACTATGGCTACACCTTC
TRBJ2-1 NA TRBV29-1 TRBD2 CSVSGGSSYNEQFF TGCAGCGTTAGTGGCGGGAGCTCCTACAATGAGCAGTTCTTC
TRBJ2-7 NA TRBV28 TRBD1 CASSPSGGNLYEQYF TGTGCCAGCAGTCCCTCAGGGGGCAACCTTTACGAGCAGTACTTC
TRBJ2-7 NA TRBV29-1 NA CSVGGYEQYF TGCAGCGTTGGAGGGTACGAGCAGTACTTC
TRBJ2-4 NA TRBV30 TRBD1 CAWRLSGQGGNIQYF TGTGCCTGGAGATTAAGCGGACAGGGGGGAAACATTCAGTACTTC
TRBJ2-7 many TRBV9 NA CASSVRAWGPFWSEQYF TGTGCCAGCAGCGTAAGAGCCTGGGGCCCCTTTTGGTCGGAGCAGTACTTC
TRBJ2-2 NA TRBV14 NA CASSQELSAATNTGELFF TGTGCCAGCAGCCAAGAATTAAGCGCAGCTACGAACACCGGGGAGCTGTTTTTT
TRBJ2-1 NA TRBV19 TRBD2 CASSTRPGTSGRGPSYNEQFF TGTGCCAGTAGTACACGTCCCGGGACTAGCGGGAGGGGGCCCTCCTACAATGAGCAGTTCTTC
TRBJ1-3 NA TRBV5-1 TRBD1 CASSLGHGTASGNTIYF TGCGCCAGCAGCTTGGGGCACGGGACAGCCTCTGGAAACACCATATATTTT
TRBJ1-2 NA TRBV19 TRBD1 CASSEGQDYGYTF TGTGCCAGTAGTGAAGGACAGGACTATGGCTACACCTTC
TRBJ1-1 NA TRBV10-2 NA CASSEQGGTEAFF TGCGCCAGCAGTGAGCAGGGAGGAACTGAAGCTTTCTTT
TRBJ2-1 NA TRBV20-1 TRBD2 CSARPSGSQFF TGCAGTGCTAGACCTAGCGGGAGTCAGTTCTTC
TRBJ2-3 NA TRBV28 TRBD2 CASSSSGGGGTDTQYF TGTGCCAGCAGTTCCTCGGGAGGCGGGGGCACAGATACGCAGTATTTT
TRBJ2-1 NA TRBV9 TRBD2 CASNNLVREGSSYNEQFF TGTGCCAGCAACAACCTGGTGCGGGAGGGGAGCTCCTACAATGAGCAGTTCTTC
TRBJ2-7 NA TRBV5-4 NA CASSLVGGGGSYEQYF TGTGCCAGCAGCTTGGTTGGTGGAGGCGGCTCCTACGAGCAGTACTTC
TRBJ2-7 NA TRBV10-1 TRBD2 CASSSSLLAGGEQYF TGCGCCAGCAGTTCCTCGCTACTAGCGGGAGGCGAGCAGTACTTC
TRBJ2-7 NA TRBV27 NA CASSLSGLGYEQYF TGTGCCAGCAGTTTATCCGGACTTGGGTACGAGCAGTACTTC